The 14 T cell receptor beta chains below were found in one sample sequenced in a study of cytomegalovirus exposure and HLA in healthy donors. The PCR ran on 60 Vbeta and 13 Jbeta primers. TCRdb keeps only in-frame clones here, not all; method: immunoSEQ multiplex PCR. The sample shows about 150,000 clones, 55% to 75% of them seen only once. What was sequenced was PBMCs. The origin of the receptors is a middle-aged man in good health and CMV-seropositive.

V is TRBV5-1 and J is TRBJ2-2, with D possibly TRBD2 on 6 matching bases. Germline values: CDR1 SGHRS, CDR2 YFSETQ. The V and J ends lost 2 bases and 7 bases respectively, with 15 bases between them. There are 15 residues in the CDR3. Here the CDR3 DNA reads TGCGCCAGCAGCTTTGGCGGGATAGGGAGCGGGGAGCTGTTTTTT. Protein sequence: CASSFGGIGSGELFF. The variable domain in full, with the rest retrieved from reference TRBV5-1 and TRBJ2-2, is KAGVTQTPRYLIKTRGQQVTLSCSPISGHRSVSWYQQTPGQGLQFLFEYFSETQRNKGNFPGRFSGRQFSNSRSEMNVSTLELGDSALYLCASSFGGIGSGELFFGEGSRLTVL.

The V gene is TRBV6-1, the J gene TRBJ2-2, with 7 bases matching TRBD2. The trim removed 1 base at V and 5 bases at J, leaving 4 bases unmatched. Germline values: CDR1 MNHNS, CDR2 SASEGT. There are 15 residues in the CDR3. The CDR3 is CASSEEGGFTGELFF. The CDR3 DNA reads TGTGCCAGCAGTGAAGAGGGAGGGTTTACCGGGGAGCTGTTTTTT.

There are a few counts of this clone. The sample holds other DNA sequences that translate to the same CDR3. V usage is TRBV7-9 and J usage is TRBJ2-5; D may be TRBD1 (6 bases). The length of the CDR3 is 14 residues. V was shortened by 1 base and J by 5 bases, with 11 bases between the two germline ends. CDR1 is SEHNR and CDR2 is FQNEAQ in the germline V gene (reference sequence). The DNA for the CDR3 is TGTGCCAGCAGCTTAGACAGGGTTGGGGAGACCCAGTACTTC. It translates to CASSLDRVGETQYF.

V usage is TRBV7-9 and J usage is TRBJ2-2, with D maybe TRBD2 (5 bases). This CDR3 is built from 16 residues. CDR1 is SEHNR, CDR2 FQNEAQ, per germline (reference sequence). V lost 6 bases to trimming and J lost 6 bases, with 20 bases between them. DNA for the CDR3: TGTGCCAGCAGGATCTCGGACGGATTCGGGGCCGGGGAGCTGTTTTTT. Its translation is CASRISDGFGAGELFF.

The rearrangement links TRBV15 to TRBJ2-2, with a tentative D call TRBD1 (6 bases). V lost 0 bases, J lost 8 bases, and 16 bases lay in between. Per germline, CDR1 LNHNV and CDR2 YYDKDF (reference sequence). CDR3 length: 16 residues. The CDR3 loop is CATSRDTGIPKGELFF. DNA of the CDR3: TGTGCCACCAGCAGAGATACAGGGATCCCGAAGGGGGAGCTGTTTTTT.

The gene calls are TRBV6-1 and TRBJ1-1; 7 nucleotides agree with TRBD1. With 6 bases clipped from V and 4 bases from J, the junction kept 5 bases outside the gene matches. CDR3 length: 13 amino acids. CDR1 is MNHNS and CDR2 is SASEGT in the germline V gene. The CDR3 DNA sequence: TGTGCCAGCAGGACAGGGTCGGGCACTGAAGCTTTCTTT. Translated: CASRTGSGTEAFF.

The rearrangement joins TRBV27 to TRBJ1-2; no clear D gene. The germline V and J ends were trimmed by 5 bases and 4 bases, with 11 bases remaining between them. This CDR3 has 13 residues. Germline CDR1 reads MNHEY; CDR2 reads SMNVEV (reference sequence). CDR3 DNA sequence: TGTGCCAGCAGTCCTTGGGGAGGCTATGGCTACACCTTC. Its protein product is CASSPWGGYGYTF.

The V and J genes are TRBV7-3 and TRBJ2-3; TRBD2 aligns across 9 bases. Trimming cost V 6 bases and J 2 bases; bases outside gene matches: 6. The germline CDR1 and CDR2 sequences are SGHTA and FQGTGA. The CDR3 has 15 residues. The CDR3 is CASRYSGSLTDTQYF. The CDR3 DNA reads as TGTGCCAGCAGATATAGCGGGAGTCTCACAGATACGCAGTATTTT.

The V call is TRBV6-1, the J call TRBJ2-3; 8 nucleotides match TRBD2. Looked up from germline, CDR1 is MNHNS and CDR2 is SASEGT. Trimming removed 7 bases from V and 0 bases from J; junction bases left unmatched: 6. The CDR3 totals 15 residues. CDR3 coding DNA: TGTGCCAGCACTATATCGGGGGGGAGCACAGATACGCAGTATTTT. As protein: CASTISGGSTDTQYF.

The CDR3 is CASRDRGYSGNTIYF. In nucleotides, the CDR3 is TGTGCCAGTAGAGATAGGGGGTACTCTGGAAACACCATATATTTT. V usage is TRBV19 and J usage is TRBJ1-3; a possible D gene is TRBD1 (6 bases). CDR3 size: 15 residues. The germline gives CDR1 LNHDA, CDR2 SQIVND (reference sequence). V was shortened by 6 bases and J by 0 bases, with 12 bases between the two germline ends.

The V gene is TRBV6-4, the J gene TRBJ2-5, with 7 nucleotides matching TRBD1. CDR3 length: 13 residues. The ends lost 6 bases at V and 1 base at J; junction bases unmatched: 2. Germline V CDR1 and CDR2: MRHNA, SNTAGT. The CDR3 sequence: CASSRDSQETQYF. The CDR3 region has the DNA TGTGCCAGCAGCCGGGACAGCCAAGAGACCCAGTACTTC.

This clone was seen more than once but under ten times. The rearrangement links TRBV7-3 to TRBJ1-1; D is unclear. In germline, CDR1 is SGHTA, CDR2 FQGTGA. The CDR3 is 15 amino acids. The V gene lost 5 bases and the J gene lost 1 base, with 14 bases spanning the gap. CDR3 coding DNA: TGTGCCAGCAGCAACCCTGGGTCGGGGAACACTGAAGCTTTCTTT. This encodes CASSNPGSGNTEAFF.

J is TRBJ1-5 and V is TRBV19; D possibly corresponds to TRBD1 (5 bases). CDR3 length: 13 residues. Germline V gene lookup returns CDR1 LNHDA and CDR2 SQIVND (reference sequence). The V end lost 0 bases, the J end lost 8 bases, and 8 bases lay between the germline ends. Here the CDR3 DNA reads TGTGCCAGTAGTATAGATCTAGGGGAGCCCCAGCATTTT. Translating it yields CASSIDLGEPQHF.

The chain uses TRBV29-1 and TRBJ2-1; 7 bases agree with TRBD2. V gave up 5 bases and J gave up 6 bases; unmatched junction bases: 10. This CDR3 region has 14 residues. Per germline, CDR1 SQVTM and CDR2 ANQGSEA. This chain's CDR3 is CSVRKGGPVNEQFF. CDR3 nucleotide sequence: TGCAGCGTTAGAAAGGGAGGGCCGGTCAATGAGCAGTTCTTC.